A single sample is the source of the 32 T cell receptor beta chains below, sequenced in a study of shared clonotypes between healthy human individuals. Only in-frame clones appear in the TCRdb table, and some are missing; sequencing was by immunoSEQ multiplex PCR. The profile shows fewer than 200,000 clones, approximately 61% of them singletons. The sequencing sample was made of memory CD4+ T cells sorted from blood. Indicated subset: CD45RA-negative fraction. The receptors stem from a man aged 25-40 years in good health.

The CDR3 DNA reads TGTGCCAGCAGTTCGTTGGCGGGAGTCCAGACCCAGTACTTC. Its protein product is CASSSLAGVQTQYF. V and J are TRBV5-4 and TRBJ2-5, with 7 bases fitting TRBD2. Germline V gene sequence: CDR1 SGHNT, CDR2 YYREEE (reference sequence). CDR3 length: 14 residues. Germline trimming cut 5 bases from V and 6 bases from J; bases unmatched to any gene: 10.

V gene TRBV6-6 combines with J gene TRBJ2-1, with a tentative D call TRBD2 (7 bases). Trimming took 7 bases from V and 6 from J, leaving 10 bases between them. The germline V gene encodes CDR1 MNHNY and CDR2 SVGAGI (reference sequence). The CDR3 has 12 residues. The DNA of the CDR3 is TGTGCCAGCAAGGGGGGGGCCAATGAGCAGTTCTTC. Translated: CASKGGANEQFF.

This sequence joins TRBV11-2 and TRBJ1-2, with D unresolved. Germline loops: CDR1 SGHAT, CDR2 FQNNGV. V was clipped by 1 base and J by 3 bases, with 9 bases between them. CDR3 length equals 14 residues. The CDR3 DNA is TGTGCCAGCAGCTTAGGGGTGGGTGACTATGGCTACACCTTC. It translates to CASSLGVGDYGYTF.

CDR3 sequence (DNA): TGCAGCGTTGGGGTAGACTGGAGCTCCTACAATGAGCAGTTCTTC. Translating gives CSVGVDWSSYNEQFF. V and J are TRBV29-1 and TRBJ2-1, with D unresolved. Per the germline V gene, CDR1 is SQVTM and CDR2 is ANQGSEA. Trimming removed 4 bases at V and 0 bases at J, with 13 bases between. The CDR3 extends over 15 amino acids.

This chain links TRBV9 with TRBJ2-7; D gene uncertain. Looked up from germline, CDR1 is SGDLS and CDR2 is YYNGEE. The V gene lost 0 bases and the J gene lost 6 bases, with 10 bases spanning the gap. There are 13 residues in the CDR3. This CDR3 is CASSVEGSGEQYF. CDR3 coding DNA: TGTGCCAGCAGCGTAGAAGGATCAGGCGAGCAGTACTTC.

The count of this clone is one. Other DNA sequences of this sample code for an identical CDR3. In DNA, the CDR3 is TGTGCCAGCAGCGTAGCGGGAGACTCCTACAATGAGCAGTTCTTC. This gives the protein CASSVAGDSYNEQFF. The chain combines TRBV9 with TRBJ2-1; D is possibly TRBD2 (6 bases). Trimming left V 0 bases short and J 0 bases short, with 7 bases between. Germline V gives CDR1 SGDLS, CDR2 YYNGEE. CDR3 size: 15 residues.

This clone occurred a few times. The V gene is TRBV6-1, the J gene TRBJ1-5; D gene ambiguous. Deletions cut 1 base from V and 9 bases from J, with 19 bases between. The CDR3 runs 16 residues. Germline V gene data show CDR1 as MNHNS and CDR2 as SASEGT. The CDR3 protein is CASSEEVMAPQGPQHF. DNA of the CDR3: TGTGCCAGCAGTGAAGAGGTGATGGCCCCCCAAGGGCCCCAGCATTTT.

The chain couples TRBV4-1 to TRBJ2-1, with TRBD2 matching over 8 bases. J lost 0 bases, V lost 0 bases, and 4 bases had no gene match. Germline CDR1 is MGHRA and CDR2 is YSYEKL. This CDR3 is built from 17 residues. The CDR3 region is CASSQESGGYSYNEQFF. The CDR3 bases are TGCGCCAGCAGCCAAGAGAGCGGGGGCTACTCCTACAATGAGCAGTTCTTC.

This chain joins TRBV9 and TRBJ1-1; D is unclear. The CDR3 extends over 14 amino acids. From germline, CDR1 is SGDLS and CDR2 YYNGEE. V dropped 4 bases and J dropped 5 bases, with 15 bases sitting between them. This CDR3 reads CASSPQADSTEAFF. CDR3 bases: TGTGCCAGCAGCCCCCAGGCAGATTCAACTGAAGCTTTCTTT.

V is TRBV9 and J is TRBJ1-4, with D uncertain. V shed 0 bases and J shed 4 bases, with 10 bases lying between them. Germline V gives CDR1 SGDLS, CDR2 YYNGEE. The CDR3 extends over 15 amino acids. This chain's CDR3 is CASSVAPDYNEKLFF. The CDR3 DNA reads TGTGCCAGCAGCGTAGCTCCAGATTATAATGAAAAACTGTTTTTT. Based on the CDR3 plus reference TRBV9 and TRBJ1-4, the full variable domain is DSGVTQTPKHLITATGQRVTLRCSPRSGDLSVYWYQQSLDQGLQFLIQYYNGEERAKGNILERFSAQQFPDLHSELNLSSLELGDSALYFCASSVAPDYNEKLFFGSGTQLSVL.

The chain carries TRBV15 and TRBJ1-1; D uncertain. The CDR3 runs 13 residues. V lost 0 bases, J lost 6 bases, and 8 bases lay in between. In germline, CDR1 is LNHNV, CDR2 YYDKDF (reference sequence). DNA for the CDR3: TGTGCCACCAGCAGAGATCCGACGGCTGAAGCTTTCTTT. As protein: CATSRDPTAEAFF.

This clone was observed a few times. DNA for the CDR3: TGTGCCAGCAGCTTAGCGGAAGGGGCCGGAACTGAAGCTTTCTTT. Translated: CASSLAEGAGTEAFF. The chain couples TRBV7-2 to TRBJ1-1; D may be TRBD1 (5 bases). From germline, CDR1 is SGHTA and CDR2 FQGNSA. V was shortened by 0 bases and J by 5 bases, with 13 bases between the two germline ends. This CDR3 contains 15 residues.

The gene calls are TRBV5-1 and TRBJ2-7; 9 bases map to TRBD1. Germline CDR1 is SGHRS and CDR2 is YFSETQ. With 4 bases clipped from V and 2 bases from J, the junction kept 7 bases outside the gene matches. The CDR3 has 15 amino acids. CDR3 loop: CASSKGTGFPYEQYF. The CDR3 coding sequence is TGCGCCAGCAGCAAAGGGACAGGGTTCCCCTACGAGCAGTACTTC.

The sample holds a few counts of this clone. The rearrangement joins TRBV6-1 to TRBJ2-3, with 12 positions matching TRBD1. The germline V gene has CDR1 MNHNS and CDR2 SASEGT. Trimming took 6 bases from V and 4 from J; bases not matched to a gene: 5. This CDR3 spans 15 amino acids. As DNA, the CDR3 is TGTGCCAGCAGCCCCGGGACAGGGGGCCCAGATACGCAGTATTTT. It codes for CASSPGTGGPDTQYF.

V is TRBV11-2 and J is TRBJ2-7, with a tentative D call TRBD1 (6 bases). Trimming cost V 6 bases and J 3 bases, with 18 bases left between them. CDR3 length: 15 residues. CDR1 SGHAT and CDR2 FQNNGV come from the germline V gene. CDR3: CASRKAGTKIYEQYF. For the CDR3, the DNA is TGTGCCAGCAGAAAAGCCGGGACAAAGATCTACGAGCAGTACTTC.

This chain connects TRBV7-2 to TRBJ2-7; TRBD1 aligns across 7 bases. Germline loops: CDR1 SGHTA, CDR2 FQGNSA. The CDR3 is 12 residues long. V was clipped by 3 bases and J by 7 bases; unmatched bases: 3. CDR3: CASSFGQAEQYF. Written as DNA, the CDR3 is TGTGCCAGCAGCTTCGGACAGGCTGAGCAGTACTTC.

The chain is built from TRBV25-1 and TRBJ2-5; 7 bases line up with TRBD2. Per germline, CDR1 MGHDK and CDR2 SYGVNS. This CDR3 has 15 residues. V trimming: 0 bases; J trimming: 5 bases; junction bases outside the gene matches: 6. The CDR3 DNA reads TGTGCCAGCAGTGAATATGGCGGGAGTATTGAGACCCAGTACTTC. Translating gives CASSEYGGSIETQYF.

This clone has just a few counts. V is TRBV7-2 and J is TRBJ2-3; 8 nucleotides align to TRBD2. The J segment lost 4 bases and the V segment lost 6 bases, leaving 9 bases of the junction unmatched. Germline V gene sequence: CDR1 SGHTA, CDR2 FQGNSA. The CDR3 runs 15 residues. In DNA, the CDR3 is TGTGCCAGCAGGCGAGCGGGAGTTGATGCAGATACGCAGTATTTT. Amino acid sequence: CASRRAGVDADTQYF.

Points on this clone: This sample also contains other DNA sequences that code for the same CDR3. The CDR3 DNA sequence: TGTGCCAGCAGCGTAGGAGGTAGCACAGATACGCAGTATTTT. Protein product: CASSVGGSTDTQYF. The J gene is TRBJ2-3, the V gene TRBV9; D gene uncertain. Trimming shortened V by 0 bases and J by 0 bases, and 5 bases separated the two germline ends. The CDR3 runs 14 residues. Germline CDR1 SGDLS, CDR2 YYNGEE.

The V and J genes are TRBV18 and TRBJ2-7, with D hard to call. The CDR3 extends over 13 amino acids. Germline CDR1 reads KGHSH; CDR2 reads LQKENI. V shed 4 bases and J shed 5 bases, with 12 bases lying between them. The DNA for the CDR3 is TGTGCCAGCTCACTTAAGGGCTGGGACGAGCAGTACTTC. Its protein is CASSLKGWDEQYF.

The CDR3 loop reads CASSLGDRAAEETQYF. CDR3 in DNA: TGTGCCAGCAGCTTAGGGGACAGGGCGGCCGAAGAGACCCAGTACTTC. The V call is TRBV11-2, the J call TRBJ2-5, with TRBD1 identical over 9 bases. The CDR3 runs to 16 residues. CDR1 SGHAT and CDR2 FQNNGV come from the germline V gene. Germline trimming cut 1 base from V and 3 bases from J; bases unmatched to any gene: 6.

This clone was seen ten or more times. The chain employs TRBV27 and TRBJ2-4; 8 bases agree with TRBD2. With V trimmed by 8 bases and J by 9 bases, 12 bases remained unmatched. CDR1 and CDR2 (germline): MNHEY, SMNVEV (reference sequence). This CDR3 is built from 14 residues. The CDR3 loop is CASGLAGPGGIQYF. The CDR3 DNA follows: TGTGCCAGCGGATTAGCGGGACCGGGCGGCATTCAGTACTTC.

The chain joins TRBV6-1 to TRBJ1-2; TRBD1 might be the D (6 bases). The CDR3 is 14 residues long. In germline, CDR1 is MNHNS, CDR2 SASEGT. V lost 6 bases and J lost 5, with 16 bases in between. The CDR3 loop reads CASSPEGGEYGYTF. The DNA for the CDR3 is TGTGCCAGCAGCCCCGAGGGGGGGGAGTATGGCTACACCTTC.

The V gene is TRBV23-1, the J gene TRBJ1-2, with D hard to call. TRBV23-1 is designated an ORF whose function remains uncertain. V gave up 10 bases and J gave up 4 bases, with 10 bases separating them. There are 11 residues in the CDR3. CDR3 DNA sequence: TGCGCCATGGCGGGGTTCTATGGCTACACCTTC. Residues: CAMAGFYGYTF.

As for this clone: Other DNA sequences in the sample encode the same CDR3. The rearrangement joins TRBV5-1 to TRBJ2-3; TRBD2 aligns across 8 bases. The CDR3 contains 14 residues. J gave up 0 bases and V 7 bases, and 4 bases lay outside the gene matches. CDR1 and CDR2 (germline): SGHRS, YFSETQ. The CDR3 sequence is CASQRGGSTDTQYF. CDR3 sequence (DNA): TGCGCCAGCCAACGGGGGGGAAGCACAGATACGCAGTATTTT. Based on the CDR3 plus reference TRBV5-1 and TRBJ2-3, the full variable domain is KAGVTQTPRYLIKTRGQQVTLSCSPISGHRSVSWYQQTPGQGLQFLFEYFSETQRNKGNFPGRFSGRQFSNSRSEMNVSTLELGDSALYLCASQRGGSTDTQYFGPGTRLTVL.

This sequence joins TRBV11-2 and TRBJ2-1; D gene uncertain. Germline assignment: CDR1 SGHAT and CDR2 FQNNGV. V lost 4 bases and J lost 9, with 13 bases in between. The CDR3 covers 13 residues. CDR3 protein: CASSSDRSGEQFF. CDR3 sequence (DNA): TGTGCCAGCAGCTCGGACCGGTCGGGTGAGCAGTTCTTC. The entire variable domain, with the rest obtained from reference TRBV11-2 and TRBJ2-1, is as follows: EAGVAQSPRYKIIEKRQSVAFWCNPISGHATLYWYQQILGQGPKLLIQFQNNGVVDDSQLPKDRFSAERLKGVDSTLKIQPAKLEDSAVYLCASSSDRSGEQFFGPGTRLTVL.

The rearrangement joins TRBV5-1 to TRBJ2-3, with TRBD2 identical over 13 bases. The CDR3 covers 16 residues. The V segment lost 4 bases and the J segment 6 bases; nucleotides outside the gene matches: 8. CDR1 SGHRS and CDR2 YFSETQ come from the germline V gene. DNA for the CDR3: TGCGCCAGCAGCATAAGGACTAGCGGGAGAGCGGATACGCAGTATTTT. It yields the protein CASSIRTSGRADTQYF.

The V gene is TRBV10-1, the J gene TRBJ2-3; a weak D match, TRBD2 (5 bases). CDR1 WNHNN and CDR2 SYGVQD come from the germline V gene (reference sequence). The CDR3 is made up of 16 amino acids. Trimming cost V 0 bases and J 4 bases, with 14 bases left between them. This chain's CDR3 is CASSESILAGSDTQYF. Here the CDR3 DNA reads TGCGCCAGCAGTGAGTCGATCCTAGCCGGGTCAGATACGCAGTATTTT.

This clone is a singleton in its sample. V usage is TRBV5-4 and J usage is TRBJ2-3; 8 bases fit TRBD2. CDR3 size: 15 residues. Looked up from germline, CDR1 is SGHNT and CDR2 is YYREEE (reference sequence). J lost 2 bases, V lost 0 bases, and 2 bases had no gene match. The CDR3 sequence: CASSLAAGDTDTQYF. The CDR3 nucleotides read TGTGCCAGCAGCTTGGCAGCGGGAGACACAGATACGCAGTATTTT.

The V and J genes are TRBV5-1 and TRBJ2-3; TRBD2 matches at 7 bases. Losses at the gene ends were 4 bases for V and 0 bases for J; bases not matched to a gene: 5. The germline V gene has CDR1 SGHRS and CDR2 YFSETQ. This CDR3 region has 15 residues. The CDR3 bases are TGCGCCAGCAGCGCAGTACTAGCGAGCACAGATACGCAGTATTTT. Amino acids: CASSAVLASTDTQYF. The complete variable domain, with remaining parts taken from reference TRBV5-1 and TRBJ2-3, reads KAGVTQTPRYLIKTRGQQVTLSCSPISGHRSVSWYQQTPGQGLQFLFEYFSETQRNKGNFPGRFSGRQFSNSRSEMNVSTLELGDSALYLCASSAVLASTDTQYFGPGTRLTVL.

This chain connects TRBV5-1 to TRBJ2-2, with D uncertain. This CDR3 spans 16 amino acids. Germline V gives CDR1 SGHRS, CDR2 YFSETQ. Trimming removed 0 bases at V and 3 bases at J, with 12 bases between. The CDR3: CASSLAPASDTGELFF. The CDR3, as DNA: TGCGCCAGCAGCTTGGCCCCAGCGTCGGACACCGGGGAGCTGTTTTTT.

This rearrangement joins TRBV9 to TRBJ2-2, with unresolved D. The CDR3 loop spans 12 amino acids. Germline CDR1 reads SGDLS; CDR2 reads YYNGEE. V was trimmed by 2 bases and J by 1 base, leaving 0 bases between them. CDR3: CASSVNTGELFF. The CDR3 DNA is TGTGCCAGCAGCGTGAACACCGGGGAGCTGTTTTTT. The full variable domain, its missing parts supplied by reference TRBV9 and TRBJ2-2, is DSGVTQTPKHLITATGQRVTLRCSPRSGDLSVYWYQQSLDQGLQFLIQYYNGEERAKGNILERFSAQQFPDLHSELNLSSLELGDSALYFCASSVNTGELFFGEGSRLTVL.